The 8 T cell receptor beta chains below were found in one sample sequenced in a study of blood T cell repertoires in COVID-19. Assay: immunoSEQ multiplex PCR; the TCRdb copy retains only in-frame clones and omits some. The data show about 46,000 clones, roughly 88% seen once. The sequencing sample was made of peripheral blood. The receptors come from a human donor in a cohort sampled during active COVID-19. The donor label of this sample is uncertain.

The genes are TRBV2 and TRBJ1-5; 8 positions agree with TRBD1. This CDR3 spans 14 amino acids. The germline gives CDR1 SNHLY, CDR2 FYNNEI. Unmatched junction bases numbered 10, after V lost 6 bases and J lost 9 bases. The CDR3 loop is CASRLGQGERPQHF. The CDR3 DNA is TGTGCCAGCAGATTAGGACAGGGCGAAAGGCCCCAGCATTTT.

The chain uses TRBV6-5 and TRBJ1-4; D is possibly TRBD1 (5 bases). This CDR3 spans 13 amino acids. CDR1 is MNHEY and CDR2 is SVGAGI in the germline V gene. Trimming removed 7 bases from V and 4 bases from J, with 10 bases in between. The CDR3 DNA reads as TGTGCCAGCATCAGGGCCCGTAATGAAAAACTGTTTTTT. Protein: CASIRARNEKLFF.

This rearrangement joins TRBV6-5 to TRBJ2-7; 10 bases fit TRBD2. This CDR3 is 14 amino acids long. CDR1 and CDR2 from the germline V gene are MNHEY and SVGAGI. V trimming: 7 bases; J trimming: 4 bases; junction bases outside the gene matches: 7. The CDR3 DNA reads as TGTGCCAGCAAGCCAACTAGCGGGATTTACGAGCAGTACTTC. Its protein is CASKPTSGIYEQYF.

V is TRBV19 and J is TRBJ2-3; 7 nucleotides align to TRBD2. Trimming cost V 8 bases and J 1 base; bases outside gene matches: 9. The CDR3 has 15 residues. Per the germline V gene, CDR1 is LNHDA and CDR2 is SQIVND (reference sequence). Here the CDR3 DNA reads TGTGCCAGTCGCGTTAGGGGAGGGGGCACAGATACGCAGTATTTT. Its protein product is CASRVRGGGTDTQYF. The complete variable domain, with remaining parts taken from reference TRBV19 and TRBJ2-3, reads DGGITQSPKYLFRKEGQNVTLSCEQNLNHDAMYWYRQDPGQGLRLIYYSQIVNDFQKGDIAEGYSVSREKKESFPLTVTSAQKNPTAFYLCASRVRGGGTDTQYFGPGTRLTVL.

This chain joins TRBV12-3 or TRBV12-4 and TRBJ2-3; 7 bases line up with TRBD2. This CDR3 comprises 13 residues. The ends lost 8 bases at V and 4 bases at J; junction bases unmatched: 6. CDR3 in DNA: TGTGCCAGCCGGGACTACATAGCAGATACGCAGTATTTT. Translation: CASRDYIADTQYF.

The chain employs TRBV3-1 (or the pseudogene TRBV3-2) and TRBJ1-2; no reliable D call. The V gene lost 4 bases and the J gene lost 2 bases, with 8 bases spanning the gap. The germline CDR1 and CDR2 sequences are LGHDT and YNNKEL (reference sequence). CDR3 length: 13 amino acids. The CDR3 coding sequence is TGTGCCAGCAGCCCGACACAAAACTATGGCTACACCTTC. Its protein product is CASSPTQNYGYTF.

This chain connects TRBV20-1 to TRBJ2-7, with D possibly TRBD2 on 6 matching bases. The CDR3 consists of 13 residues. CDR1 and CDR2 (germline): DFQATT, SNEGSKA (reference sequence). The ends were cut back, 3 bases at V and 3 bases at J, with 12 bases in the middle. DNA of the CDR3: TGCAGTGCTAGTACGGGACTGGGCTACGAGCAGTACTTC. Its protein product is CSASTGLGYEQYF.

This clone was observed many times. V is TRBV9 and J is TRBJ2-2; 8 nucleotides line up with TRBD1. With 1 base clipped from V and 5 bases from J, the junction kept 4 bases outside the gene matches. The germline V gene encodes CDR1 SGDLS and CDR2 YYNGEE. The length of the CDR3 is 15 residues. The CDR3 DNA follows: TGTGCCAGCAGCGTACTACAGGGGGGTACCGGGGAGCTGTTTTTT. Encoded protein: CASSVLQGGTGELFF.